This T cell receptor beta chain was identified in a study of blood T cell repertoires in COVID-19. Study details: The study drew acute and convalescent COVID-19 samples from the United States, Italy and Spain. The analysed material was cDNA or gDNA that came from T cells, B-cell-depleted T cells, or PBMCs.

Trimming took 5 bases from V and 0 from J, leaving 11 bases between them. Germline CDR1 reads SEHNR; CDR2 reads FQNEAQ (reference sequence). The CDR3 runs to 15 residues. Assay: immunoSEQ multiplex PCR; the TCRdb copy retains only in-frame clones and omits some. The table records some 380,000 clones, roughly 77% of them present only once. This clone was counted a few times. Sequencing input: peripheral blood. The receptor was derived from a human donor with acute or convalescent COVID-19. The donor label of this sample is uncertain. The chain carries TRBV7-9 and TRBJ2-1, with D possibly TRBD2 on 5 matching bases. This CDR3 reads CASSASGSSYNEQFF. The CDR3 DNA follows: TGTGCCAGCAGCGCGTCGGGGAGCTCCTACAATGAGCAGTTCTTC.